This record looks at one TCR beta chain sequence and its context. What it recognizes is unknown. These data originate in a study of vaccination effects on CD4 cells after COVID-19. Viral peptide pools were used in the ViraFEST assay to expand antigen-specific CD4+ T cells, and sequencing came afterward. Researchers isolated CD4+ T cells once 9 to 11 days of culture had elapsed. This individual tested PCR-positive for SARS-CoV-2 infection between March and December 2020. The vaccine given was either BNT162b2 or mRNA-1273, in two doses. Sequenced by immunoSEQ multiplex PCR; TCRdb stores in-frame clones only, minus some. The sample contains 14,000 or so clones, around 82% of which appear only once. The CDR3 extends over 16 amino acids. Deletions cut 4 bases from V and 0 bases from J, with 15 bases between. Germline-derived CDR1 and CDR2 are SQVTM and ANQGSEA.

The sequencing here drew on CD4+ T cells from PBMCs cultured with SARS-CoV-2 spike peptides, taken after COVID-19 vaccination. This receptor was obtained from a human donor who had a prior SARS-CoV-2 infection. V usage is TRBV29-1 and J usage is TRBJ2-2; D unresolved. The chain's CDR3 is CSVGQHMAPNTGELFF. The CDR3 bases are TGCAGCGTTGGGCAACATATGGCTCCGAACACCGGGGAGCTGTTTTTT.